A selection of T cell receptor beta chains follows, all from one sample in a study of PD-L1 blockade in urothelial cancer. Clones were read by immunoSEQ multiplex PCR, and TCRdb kept only the in-frame ones, dropping some. The sample shows around 14,000 clones, 70% to 90% of them seen only once. Sequenced here: PBMCs, sampled around atezolizumab (anti-PD-L1) treatment. These receptors all come from a man aged 70-80 years with urothelial cancer. Each CDR3 is given with its conserved first and last residue. D genes are given only for firm matches. A clone size is listed for some rows: how often the clone was seen (once, few, many), or a class if it is expanded.

D	V	size	J	DNA	CDR3
NA	TRBV19	NA	TRBJ1-3	TGTGCCACATCCCCGGTGAGCCCTGGAAACACCATATATTTT	CATSPVSPGNTIYF
TRBD1	TRBV28	NA	TRBJ2-7	TGTGCCAGCAGCCCGGGGCAGGGGGCTCCCTACGAGCAGTACTTC	CASSPGQGAPYEQYF
TRBD1	TRBV28	NA	TRBJ1-6	TGTGCCAGCAGTCCTATAGGTACCGGGACAGGTTATTCACCCCTCCACTTT	CASSPIGTGTGYSPLHF
TRBD1	TRBV28	NA	TRBJ1-1	TGTGCCAGCAGCCCTCCAGGGGGCGGGGCTGGTGAAGCTTTCTTT	CASSPPGGGAGEAFF
NA	TRBV5-1	NA	TRBJ1-2	TGCGCCAGCAGCTCCGGAGAGGTAACCTATGGCTACACCTTC	CASSSGEVTYGYTF
NA	TRBV7-9	NA	TRBJ2-1	TGTGCCAGCAGCTTAGTCAGGTACCATGAGCAGTTCTTC	CASSLVRYHEQFF
NA	TRBV9	NA	TRBJ1-2	TGTGCCAGCAGTCTAGAGCCGATAGCTAACTATGGCTACACCTTC	CASSLEPIANYGYTF
NA	TRBV5-1	NA	TRBJ1-1	TGCGCCAGCAGCCCCTGGTTCAGCGACACTGAAGCTTTCTTT	CASSPWFSDTEAFF
TRBD1	TRBV18	NA	TRBJ1-6	TGTGCCAGCTCAACCCAAGACAGGGCGGCGCGTGGTTCACCCCTCCACTTT	CASSTQDRAARGSPLHF
NA	TRBV5-1	NA	TRBJ2-7	TGCGCCAGCAGCTTCGCGGAGGGAATTTGGTACGAGCAGTACTTC	CASSFAEGIWYEQYF
TRBD1	TRBV28	NA	TRBJ2-6	TGTGCCAGCAGACCGGACAGGGGCAACAAGGGGGCCAACGTCCTGACTTTC	CASRPDRGNKGANVLTF
NA	TRBV7-6	few	TRBJ2-1	TGTGCCAGCAGCTTAGATTGGGGGGGGACACACAATGAGCAGTTCTTC	CASSLDWGGTHNEQFF
NA	TRBV28	NA	TRBJ1-5	TGTGCCAGCAGACAGGCCCCCCAGCCCCAGCATTTT	CASRQAPQPQHF
NA	TRBV4-1	few	TRBJ1-1	TGCGCCAGCAGCCAAGATCCGGCAGGGATGACTGAAGCTTTCTTT	CASSQDPAGMTEAFF
TRBD2	TRBV25-1	once	TRBJ2-1	TGTGCCAGCAGTCTGGTAGCGGGGGGTGAGCAGTTCTTC	CASSLVAGGEQFF
NA	TRBV19	medium-sized	TRBJ2-1	TGTGCCAGTAGTCTCGGGGGGCCGGGGAATGAGCAGTTCTTC	CASSLGGPGNEQFF
TRBD2	TRBV5-1	NA	TRBJ2-1	TGCGCCAGCAGCTTGTGGACTAGCGGGGGGGCGGGCTACAATGAGCAGTTCTTC	CASSLWTSGGAGYNEQFF
NA	TRBV2	NA	TRBJ1-6	TGTGCCAGCAGTGAAGACAGGGCGTATAATTCACCCCTCCACTTT	CASSEDRAYNSPLHF
NA	TRBV10-3	NA	TRBJ1-1	TGTGCCATCACAGGACAAGGACGGGACACTGAAGCTTTCTTT	CAITGQGRDTEAFF
TRBD1	TRBV7-9	NA	TRBJ1-5	TGTGCCAGCAGCTTAGGGGCAGGGGGTGGTCAGCCCCAGCATTTT	CASSLGAGGGQPQHF
NA	TRBV28	NA	TRBJ1-3	TGTGCCAGCAGTTTTGGAAGGGGTGGGGGAAACACCATATATTTT	CASSFGRGGGNTIYF
NA	TRBV12-5	NA	TRBJ1-4	TGTGCTAGTGGGGTCGGACAGTACGCAGCTAATGAAAAACTGTTTTTT	CASGVGQYAANEKLFF
NA	TRBV13	once	TRBJ2-7	TGTGCCAGCAGCGGTCTTCGGGGTGGGTATGAGCAGTACTTC	CASSGLRGGYEQYF
TRBD2	TRBV6-5	NA	TRBJ2-1	TGTGCCAGCAGAGAGCGGGGGGGCTACAATGAGCAGTTCTTC	CASRERGGYNEQFF
NA	TRBV7-8	NA	TRBJ1-5	TGTGCCAGCAGCTCCAGGGCATTCGATCAGCCCCAGCATTTT	CASSSRAFDQPQHF
NA	TRBV19	NA	TRBJ2-1	TGTGCCAGCACTTCAAAGAGGGACACGGAGGATGAGCAGTTCTTC	CASTSKRDTEDEQFF
NA	TRBV30	NA	TRBJ1-3	TGTGCCTGGAATTCAGGGACTGGAAACACCATATATTTT	CAWNSGTGNTIYF
TRBD2	TRBV7-6	NA	TRBJ2-1	TGTGCCAGCAGCTCACTCCCCGGGACTAACAATGAGCAGTTCTTC	CASSSLPGTNNEQFF
NA	TRBV25-1	once	TRBJ2-6	TGTGCCAGCAGTCAGCAGGGCTCCTCTGGGGCCAACGTCCTGACTTTC	CASSQQGSSGANVLTF
NA	TRBV5-1	few	TRBJ2-5	TGCGCCAGCACCAGGGATCAAGAGACCCAGTACTTC	CASTRDQETQYF
NA	TRBV5-1	NA	TRBJ1-4	TGCGCCAGCAGCGAAAGGGGGTTGGGGGATAATGAAAAACTGTTTTTT	CASSERGLGDNEKLFF
TRBD1	TRBV6-4	NA	TRBJ1-1	TGTGCCAGCAAAAACACAGGGGAGGTCTCTGAAGCTTTCTTT	CASKNTGEVSEAFF
TRBD2	TRBV6-4	NA	TRBJ2-1	TGTGCCAGCAGTGTGAGCGGGGGGGCCTACAATGAGCAGTTCTTC	CASSVSGGAYNEQFF
NA	TRBV29-1	once	TRBJ1-5	TGCAGCGTTGAAGATCAGGGGCCGAGACAGCCCCAGCATTTT	CSVEDQGPRQPQHF
TRBD2	TRBV6-1	once	TRBJ2-1	TGTGCCAGCTCCGGTGGGAGGGGTTCCTACAATGAGCAGTTCTTC	CASSGGRGSYNEQFF
NA	TRBV18	NA	TRBJ1-2	TGTGCCAGCTCACCGGGGGCCGACGGCTATGGCTACACCTTC	CASSPGADGYGYTF